The 32 T cell receptor beta chains below all came from one sample that was sequenced in a study of shared T cell receptors in the human thymus. Only in-frame clones appear in the TCRdb table, and some are missing; sequencing was by immunoSEQ multiplex PCR. The table records under 700,000 clones, roughly 74% of them present only once. These data were also filed under a second study, of human thymus T cells.

Material: thymocytes. The source of these receptors is a boy under two years old with a congenital heart defect.

V gene TRBV27 combines with J gene TRBJ2-2; 7 positions agree with TRBD1. J lost 6 bases, V lost 4 bases, and 8 bases had no gene match. The CDR3 sequence is 15 residues long. CDR1 and CDR2 from the germline V gene are MNHEY and SMNVEV (reference sequence). The CDR3 sequence is CASSWLLRGPGELFF. CDR3 bases: TGTGCCAGCAGTTGGTTGTTAAGGGGGCCCGGGGAGCTGTTTTTT.

The V call is TRBV5-6, the J call TRBJ2-7; possible D gene TRBD1, 6 bases. Germline CDR1 and CDR2: SGHDT and YYEEEE. The CDR3 is 14 amino acids. Trimming took 2 bases from V and 8 from J, leaving 17 bases between them. The CDR3 loop is CASSFDRKVKQQYF. For the CDR3, the DNA is TGTGCCAGCAGCTTCGACAGGAAGGTAAAGCAGCAGTACTTC.

This chain uses TRBV6-1 with TRBJ2-3; D may be TRBD2 (5 bases). V was cut by 3 bases and J by 0 bases, with 10 bases left in between. The CDR3 sequence is 15 residues long. CDR1 is MNHNS, CDR2 SASEGT, per germline. The CDR3 bases are TGTGCCAGCAGTGATGAGAGGGATAGCACAGATACGCAGTATTTT. Its translation is CASSDERDSTDTQYF.

V is TRBV4-2 and J is TRBJ2-5, with TRBD2 matching over 8 bases. The J call is in doubt because the DNA end fits TRBJ2-7 better. CDR1 is LGHNA and CDR2 is YNFKEQ in the germline V gene. The CDR3 covers 16 residues. The CDR3 coding sequence is TGTGCCAGCAGCCAAGGCGGAGCGGGAGTTATATACGAGCAGTACTTC. This translates into CASSQGGAGVIYEQYF.

CDR3 loop: CASSPLLQLGAGGDEQFF. The DNA of the CDR3 is TGTGCCAGCTCACCACTTCTACAGTTGGGGGCAGGGGGTGATGAGCAGTTCTTC. V is TRBV18 and J is TRBJ2-1, with 7 bases that match TRBD1. This CDR3 comprises 18 residues. In germline, CDR1 is KGHSH, CDR2 LQKENI. V was clipped by 1 base and J by 8 bases; unmatched bases: 17.

The V gene is TRBV29-1, the J gene TRBJ2-7, with D perhaps matching TRBD1 (6 bases). V gave up 8 bases and J gave up 1 base, with 15 bases separating them. The V gene's germline CDR1 is SQVTM and CDR2 ANQGSEA. The CDR3 extends over 13 amino acids. DNA for the CDR3: TGCAGCTTCCGACAGGCTAATTCCTACGAGCAGTACTTC. It encodes CSFRQANSYEQYF.

The chain combines TRBV27 with TRBJ2-7, with a weak D call TRBD1 (7 bases). The ends were cut back, 8 bases at V and 2 bases at J, with 19 bases in the middle. The CDR3 spans 15 residues. Germline assignment: CDR1 MNHEY and CDR2 SMNVEV (reference sequence). The CDR3 region is CASAPYRGGTYEQYF. DNA for the CDR3: TGTGCCAGCGCACCGTACAGGGGAGGAACCTACGAGCAGTACTTC.

This sequence joins TRBV28 and TRBJ2-6; D perhaps matches TRBD1 (6 bases). The germline CDR1 and CDR2 sequences are MDHEN and SYDVKM. CDR3 length equals 14 residues. Trimming stripped 7 bases from V and 1 base from J, with 8 bases between. For the CDR3, the DNA is TGTGCCAGCACAACAGGGTCTGGGGCCAACGTCCTGACTTTC. Translating gives CASTTGSGANVLTF.

In DNA, the CDR3 is TGCGCCAGCAGCGGTCAGGGGGCGGTCTATTCCGGCTACGAGCAGTACTTC. Its protein product is CASSGQGAVYSGYEQYF. The chain combines TRBV5-1 with TRBJ2-7, with 8 bases lining up with TRBD1. This CDR3 comprises 17 residues. Germline CDR1 SGHRS, CDR2 YFSETQ. J gave up 3 bases and V 4 bases, and 15 bases lay outside the gene matches.

The chain links TRBV30 to TRBJ1-1; 11 nucleotides match TRBD1. This CDR3 contains 15 residues. The ends lost 7 bases at V and 4 bases at J; junction bases unmatched: 11. The germline V gene has CDR1 GTSNPN and CDR2 SVGIG (reference sequence). CDR3 in DNA: TGTGCCTATACGGACAGGGGGCGGAGAGGCACTGAAGCTTTCTTT. Amino acids: CAYTDRGRRGTEAFF.

This chain connects TRBV18 to TRBJ2-1, with 9 bases aligning to TRBD2. V dropped 1 base and J dropped 2; count of bases not matched to a gene: 6. The CDR3 is 17 amino acids. The germline gives CDR1 KGHSH, CDR2 LQKENI. CDR3 loop: CASSPRRGTSTYNEQFF. CDR3 nucleotide sequence: TGTGCCAGCTCACCACGACGGGGGACTAGCACCTACAATGAGCAGTTCTTC.

This clone showed up just a few times. The chain couples TRBV29-1 to TRBJ2-3, with 7 bases that match TRBD1. Germline assignment: CDR1 SQVTM and CDR2 ANQGSEA. V lost 4 bases, J lost 2 bases, and 6 bases stayed unmatched. The CDR3 length is 14 residues. Here the CDR3 DNA reads TGCAGCGTTGGACAGGGTGGACACACAGATACGCAGTATTTT. Translating gives CSVGQGGHTDTQYF.

The rearrangement joins TRBV10-1 to TRBJ2-1, with 7 positions matching TRBD2. The trim removed 1 base at V and 8 bases at J, leaving 14 bases unmatched. The CDR3 has 17 residues. The germline gives CDR1 WNHNN, CDR2 SYGVQD (reference sequence). The DNA of the CDR3 is TGCGCCAGCAGTGAGTGGGGGGGGTCTACGGGTTCCGATGAGCAGTTCTTC. Amino acids: CASSEWGGSTGSDEQFF.

This clone was recorded once. J is TRBJ2-7 and V is TRBV25-1, with D perhaps TRBD1 (5 bases). In germline, CDR1 is MGHDK, CDR2 SYGVNS. Trimming shortened V by 5 bases and J by 9 bases, and 14 bases separated the two germline ends. The CDR3 length is 12 residues. The CDR3 here is CASSYTGPGQYF. CDR3 sequence (DNA): TGTGCCAGCAGTTACACAGGTCCGGGGCAGTACTTC.

This clone was seen only once. The genes are TRBV2 and TRBJ2-5, with a weak D call TRBD1 (6 bases). V lost 6 bases and J 0 bases, leaving 8 bases between the germline ends. The germline V gene has CDR1 SNHLY and CDR2 FYNNEI. The CDR3 is 13 amino acids. CDR3 sequence (DNA): TGTGCCAGCAGGGCAGGGGACCAAGAGACCCAGTACTTC. It translates to CASRAGDQETQYF.

The gene calls are TRBV10-3 and TRBJ2-7; TRBD2 matches 9 bases. The ends lost 6 bases at V and 2 bases at J; junction bases unmatched: 29. Per the germline V gene, CDR1 is ENHRY and CDR2 is SYGVKD. The CDR3 covers 22 residues. CDR3 sequence: CAIRTEYPSGTFNPILTYEQYF. The CDR3 DNA reads as TGTGCCATCAGGACTGAGTATCCTAGCGGGACGTTTAATCCCATCTTAACCTACGAGCAGTACTTC.

The chain links TRBV18 to TRBJ1-5; 8 positions match TRBD1. Per the germline V gene, CDR1 is KGHSH and CDR2 is LQKENI. Trimming took 3 bases from V and 6 from J; bases not matched to a gene: 4. This CDR3 has 14 residues. The CDR3 nucleotides read TGTGCCAGCTCACCGGGACAGGTCGGTCAGCCCCAGCATTTT. This gives the protein CASSPGQVGQPQHF.

As regards this clone: Other DNA sequences of this sample code for an identical CDR3. The chain recombines TRBV4-3 with TRBJ2-7; 9 bases fit TRBD1. The CDR3 is 15 amino acids. The V segment lost 3 bases and the J segment 2 bases; nucleotides outside the gene matches: 5. The germline V gene encodes CDR1 LGHNA and CDR2 YSLEER. The chain's CDR3 is CASSQERQGAYEQYF. CDR3 in DNA: TGCGCCAGCAGCCAGGAAAGACAGGGGGCCTACGAGCAGTACTTC.

This clone was detected once. This chain uses TRBV27 with TRBJ2-5; the match to TRBD2 covers 7 bases. Trimming took 2 bases from V and 4 from J; bases not matched to a gene: 16. CDR1 and CDR2 from the germline V gene are MNHEY and SMNVEV (reference sequence). CDR3 size: 18 residues. The CDR3 sequence: CASSLVPGRGQDRETQYF. In DNA form, the CDR3 reads TGTGCCAGCAGTTTAGTCCCGGGGAGGGGCCAGGACCGAGAGACCCAGTACTTC.

The chain is built from TRBV28 and TRBJ1-1; TRBD1 matches at 7 bases. The germline V gene has CDR1 MDHEN and CDR2 SYDVKM. V trimming: 3 bases; J trimming: 5 bases; junction bases outside the gene matches: 6. CDR3 length equals 14 residues. DNA for the CDR3: TGTGCCAGCAGTTTCTGGAGGGGGCCTACTGAAGCTTTCTTT. As protein: CASSFWRGPTEAFF.

The V gene is TRBV19, the J gene TRBJ1-2; 7 bases align to TRBD1. The germline CDR1 and CDR2 sequences are LNHDA and SQIVND (reference sequence). With V trimmed by 5 bases and J by 6 bases, 9 bases remained unmatched. The CDR3 is 14 amino acids. The CDR3 is CASSGLGQEDGYTF. CDR3 sequence (DNA): TGTGCCAGTAGTGGTCTTGGACAGGAGGATGGCTACACCTTC.

This clone came up once. The V gene is TRBV19, the J gene TRBJ2-1; 9 bases agree with TRBD1. The junction had 23 bases not matched to a gene; V was cut back by 6 bases and J by 5 bases. Germline V lookup: CDR1 LNHDA, CDR2 SQIVND (reference sequence). The CDR3 consists of 20 residues. The CDR3: CASSTRYRGQVAGENNEQFF. CDR3 in DNA: TGTGCCAGTAGCACCCGTTACAGGGGGCAGGTTGCGGGAGAGAACAATGAGCAGTTCTTC. Variable domain in full (rest from reference TRBV19 and TRBJ2-1): DGGITQSPKYLFRKEGQNVTLSCEQNLNHDAMYWYRQDPGQGLRLIYYSQIVNDFQKGDIAEGYSVSREKKESFPLTVTSAQKNPTAFYLCASSTRYRGQVAGENNEQFFGPGTRLTVL.

The chain recombines TRBV4-3 with TRBJ1-2; no firm D call. The V gene lost 0 bases and the J gene lost 2 bases, with 7 bases spanning the gap. The CDR3 covers 14 residues. Germline-derived CDR1 and CDR2 are LGHNA and YSLEER. DNA of the CDR3: TGCGCCAGCAGCCAAGATCGTCAGAACTATGGCTACACCTTC. It specifies CASSQDRQNYGYTF.

The chain has TRBV29-1 and TRBJ2-4; 7 bases match TRBD1. Germline V gene data show CDR1 as SQVTM and CDR2 as ANQGSEA. V shed 6 bases, J shed 1 base, and the junction held 12 bases outside the gene matches. The CDR3 spans 16 residues. The DNA of the CDR3 is TGCAGCGTCGCCACGCACAGGGGAAGGGCCAAAAACATTCAGTACTTC. Translating gives CSVATHRGRAKNIQYF.

This chain joins TRBV2 and TRBJ2-2; 13 bases map to TRBD2. The germline CDR1 and CDR2 sequences are SNHLY and FYNNEI. The CDR3 has 15 residues. V gave up 7 bases and J gave up 5 bases; unmatched junction bases: 4. The CDR3 here is CASNGGLAGTGELFF. The CDR3 DNA reads as TGTGCCAGCAATGGGGGACTAGCGGGAACCGGGGAGCTGTTTTTT.

The V gene is TRBV7-2, the J gene TRBJ2-7, with 15 bases aligning to TRBD2. J gave up 0 bases and V 5 bases, and 8 bases lay outside the gene matches. The CDR3 totals 18 residues. Germline values: CDR1 SGHTA, CDR2 FQGNSA. The CDR3: CASSQGLAGGVGSYEQYF. CDR3 DNA sequence: TGTGCCAGCAGCCAGGGACTAGCGGGAGGTGTAGGCTCCTACGAGCAGTACTTC.

The J gene is TRBJ2-7, the V gene TRBV25-1; TRBD1 matches at 7 bases. The junction had 1 base not matched to a gene; V was cut back by 5 bases and J by 3 bases. CDR3 length equals 12 residues. Germline V gene lookup returns CDR1 MGHDK and CDR2 SYGVNS. CDR3 amino acids: CASSRQGYEQYF. CDR3 bases: TGTGCCAGCAGTAGACAGGGCTACGAGCAGTACTTC.

The V call is TRBV4-2, the J call TRBJ2-7; TRBD2 might be the D (6 bases). The V end lost 2 bases, the J end lost 2 bases, and 16 bases lay between the germline ends. Germline V gene lookup returns CDR1 LGHNA and CDR2 YNFKEQ. The CDR3 runs 16 residues. The CDR3: CASSQMTGLGTYEQYF. CDR3 in DNA: TGTGCCAGCAGCCAAATGACGGGACTGGGTACCTACGAGCAGTACTTC.

The rearrangement joins TRBV25-1 to TRBJ2-5, with TRBD2 as a possible D gene (5 bases). The V and J ends lost 6 bases and 5 bases respectively, with 13 bases between them. The CDR3 sequence is 13 residues long. Germline lookup yields CDR1 MGHDK and CDR2 SYGVNS. CDR3: CASRVYGGETQYF. The DNA for the CDR3 is TGTGCCAGCAGGGTCTACGGCGGGGAGACCCAGTACTTC. Full variable domain (outside the CDR3, taken from reference TRBV25-1 and TRBJ2-5): EADIYQTPRYLVIGTGKKITLECSQTMGHDKMYWYQQDPGMELHLIHYSYGVNSTEKGDLSSESTVSRIRTEHFPLTLESARPSHTSQYLCASRVYGGETQYFGPGTRLLVL.

The genes are TRBV7-3 and TRBJ2-7; D perhaps matches TRBD2 (5 bases). Germline CDR1 reads SGHTA; CDR2 reads FQGTGA. Trimming cost V 2 bases and J 7 bases, with 12 bases left between them. This CDR3 is 13 amino acids long. CDR3 region: CASSLGEGREQYF. Written as DNA, the CDR3 is TGTGCCAGCAGCTTAGGGGAAGGGAGAGAGCAGTACTTC.

V and J are TRBV5-8 and TRBJ2-1, with TRBD2 identical over 9 bases. The CDR3 loop spans 15 amino acids. V shed 4 bases and J 6 bases; nucleotides not matched to a gene: 8. The germline V gene encodes CDR1 SGHTS and CDR2 YDEGEE. The CDR3 sequence is CASSPIGREGNEQFF. CDR3 nucleotide sequence: TGTGCCAGCAGCCCGATCGGGCGGGAGGGCAATGAGCAGTTCTTC.

The V and J genes are TRBV25-1 and TRBJ2-7, with 7 bases that match TRBD1. The CDR3 runs 15 residues. CDR1 and CDR2 (germline): MGHDK, SYGVNS. The ends lost 6 bases at V and 0 bases at J; junction bases unmatched: 8. The CDR3 DNA follows: TGTGCCAGCAGGGACGGGACAGCTGTCTCCTACGAGCAGTACTTC. Translation gives CASRDGTAVSYEQYF.